This T cell receptor (beta chain) was profiled in a study of cytomegalovirus exposure and HLA in healthy donors. The wider study: In terms of ancestry, the Caucasian-associated cluster contained roughly 80% of the roughly 360 genotyped donors.

With 60 Vbeta and 13 Jbeta primers, the PCR was carried out. Sequencing was performed with immunoSEQ multiplex PCR; in TCRdb, only in-frame clones are kept and a portion is missing. The sample holds some 140,000 clones; about 68% are singletons and the top ten take 1.5% to 2%. All donors participated as healthy donors of bone marrow. Germline loops: CDR1 SGHVS, CDR2 FQNEAQ. The CDR3 extends over 17 amino acids. V lost 3 bases to trimming and J lost 5 bases, with 23 bases between them. Whole-study findings and limits: The Asian-associated ancestry cluster reportedly had fewer N-insertions than the approximately 690-donor mean in a later analysis. The majority of TCR sequences were rare, yet some public TCRs appeared in many donors.

On this clone itself: Its antigen is currently unknown.

This clonotype was sampled from a human donor in good health. The sequenced material came from PBMCs. V and J are TRBV7-8 and TRBJ2-7, with TRBD1 as a possible D gene (6 bases). The CDR3 coding sequence is TGTGCCAGCAGCTTCCGGACAGTCCTAGAGTCGGGTGACGAGCAGTACTTC. Its protein is CASSFRTVLESGDEQYF.